The T cell receptor beta chain described here comes from a study of T cell responses to AZD1222 COVID-19 vaccine. Study-level findings and limits: Spike-wide vaccine-associated CD4 TCRs dominated at 160-218 and 743-854. Repertoire sampling occurred only after the peak T cell response. Reports say nearly half of spike-specific TCRs go after unmutated variant regions. Clonal diversity was possibly underestimated, and white British individuals and females predominated among donors.

On this clone: Antigen: not known.

The CDR3 loop spans 15 amino acids. Germline CDR1 is MNHEY and CDR2 is SMNVEV (reference sequence). V was trimmed by 5 bases and J by 7 bases, leaving 18 bases between them. Sequencing was performed with immunoSEQ multiplex PCR; in TCRdb, only in-frame clones are kept and a portion is missing. Altogether about 130,000 clones are present, approximately 89% being singletons, with the ten largest covering less than 11%. The chain couples TRBV27 to TRBJ2-1, with a possible D match to TRBD2 (6 bases). Specimen: peripheral blood, collected on day 0 of AZD1222 vaccination. This clonotype originated in an adult in good health. The CDR3 DNA reads as TGTGCCAGCAGTCCTTCAGCGGGTAGACCGAATGAGCAGTTCTTC. It encodes CASSPSAGRPNEQFF.